This record concerns one T cell receptor beta chain sequence. This sample is drawn from a study of blood T cell repertoires in COVID-19. Background on the study: The samples span acute and convalescent COVID-19 from the United States, Italy and Spain.

Study processing details: Estimates of nucleated cell counts were drawn from the amplification of reference gene primers. Clones were sequenced by immunoSEQ multiplex PCR, and TCRdb holds only the in-frame ones, with some missing. V, J and clone size reflect that table, while D and trimming were determined from the DNA. Of about 80,000 clones listed, over 75% are singletons. The material sequenced was peripheral blood. The sequence was obtained from a man older than 75 with acute or convalescent COVID-19.

The CDR3 sequence: CASSLGDRADTEAFF. CDR3 coding DNA: TGTGCCAGCAGCTTGGGGGACAGGGCTGACACTGAAGCTTTCTTT. The chain links TRBV5-8 to TRBJ1-1, with 9 bases identical to TRBD1. The CDR3 sequence is 15 residues long. Germline values: CDR1 SGHTS, CDR2 YDEGEE. V lost 0 bases, J lost 3 bases, and 3 bases stayed unmatched.